The rows below give T cell receptor beta chains drawn from one sample of a study of regulatory T cells in long-lasting Graves disease. From the multiplex PCR reads, TCRdb called clonotypes with MiXCR, one entry per CDR3 protein. This table holds roughly 420,000 distinct CDR3 sequences, roughly 16% found once. The sequences come from peripheral blood mononuclear cells (PBMCs), collected at new diagnosis, from a patient treated with antithyroid drugs. Every receptor here comes from a female donor with Graves disease. Each CDR3 is given with its conserved first and last residue. Fields, in order: clone size, J gene, D gene, V gene, CDR3 DNA, CDR3 protein. A D gene is named only where the DNA matches it firmly. Some rows have no size entry. The others give once, few or many, or a class for an expanded clone.

. TRBJ2-1 . TRBV24-1 TGTGCCACCAGTGAATGGCGGAGCTCCTACAATGAGCAGTTCTTC CATSEWRSSYNEQFF
. TRBJ1-2 . TRBV6-1 TGTGCCAGCAGCCACCTGCAGGACAGCGTATATGGCTACACCTTC CASSHLQDSVYGYTF
many TRBJ2-7 . TRBV28 TGTGCCAGCAGTCGAGGACAGTCACCGGACGAGCAGTACTTC CASSRGQSPDEQYF
many TRBJ2-6 . TRBV5-6 TGTGCCAGCAGGGAAGGTTCGGGACCAAGCTCTGGGGCCAACGTCCTGACTTTC CASREGSGPSSGANVLTF
many TRBJ1-2 . TRBV27 TGTGCCAGCAGTCCGGGACAATTCTATGGCTACACCTTC CASSPGQFYGYTF
many TRBJ1-5 . TRBV5-1 TGCGCCAGCAGCTTTCAAAGCAATCAGCCCCAGCATTTT CASSFQSNQPQHF
many TRBJ1-1 TRBD1 TRBV12-3/TRBV12-4 TGTGCCAGCAGCCAAGACAGGGGGCGGGAAGCTTTCTTT CASSQDRGREAFF
many TRBJ1-1 . TRBV2 TGTGCCAGCACGGGGGGCACTGAAGCTTTCTTT CASTGGTEAFF
few TRBJ1-2 . TRBV2 TGTGCCAGCAGTGCTCTGAAGGGCCCTAACTATGGCTACACCTTC CASSALKGPNYGYTF
many TRBJ2-7 TRBD1 TRBV5-5 TGTGCCAGCAGCTTTCGACAGGGGTCCTACGAGCAGTACTTC CASSFRQGSYEQYF
many TRBJ2-1 . TRBV7-3 TGTGCCAGCAGCTCGTGGACTAATGGAGGCAATGAGCAGTTCTTC CASSSWTNGGNEQFF
many TRBJ1-1 . TRBV28 TGTGCCAGCAGTTTCCCTCCCAGGGGATGGAACACTGAAGCTTTCTTT CASSFPPRGWNTEAFF
many TRBJ1-4 . TRBV2 TGTGCCAGCAGTGGTTTAAAGGCCCCAGAAAAACTGTTTTTT CASSGLKAPEKLFF
many TRBJ1-1 . TRBV5-1 TGCGCCAGCAGCTTGACCGGGACAATGAACACTGAAGCTTTCTTT CASSLTGTMNTEAFF
few TRBJ1-1 . TRBV6-1 TGTGCCAGCAGTGCCTCTTTCTGGGCTTTCTTT CASSASFWAFF
many TRBJ2-1 . TRBV30 TGTGCCTGGAGTGGACTAGTCTACAATGAGCAGTTCTTC CAWSGLVYNEQFF
many TRBJ1-5 . TRBV28 TGTGCCAGCAGTGCCCAACTACAGGGATACTATAGCAATCAGCCCCAGCATTTT CASSAQLQGYYSNQPQHF
many TRBJ1-2 . TRBV29-1 TGCAGCGTTGATCGGGGCTCCCCGTCGCGGGGCTACACCTTC CSVDRGSPSRGYTF
. TRBJ2-7 . TRBV5-5 TGTGCCAGCAGCTGGGGTGTGGGGCCCTACGAGCAGTACTTC CASSWGVGPYEQYF
many TRBJ2-6 . TRBV11-2 TGTGCCAGCAGCCCACGGTTGAGCTCTGGGGCCAACGTCCTGACTTTC CASSPRLSSGANVLTF
many TRBJ1-4 . TRBV30 TGTGCCTGGAGTGCGGTGAGGTCAGAACTGTTTTTT CAWSAVRSELFF